This T cell receptor (beta chain) was sequenced for a study of neoadjuvant anti-PD-1 for oral cavity cancer. The study, taken as a whole, reports: TCR analyses covered only three patients per response group.

As concerns this clone: Antigen specificity is unknown.

Time point given: after neoadjuvant nivolumab, at surgical resection. Germline values: CDR1 LNHDA, CDR2 SQIVND (reference sequence). The CDR3 length is 18 residues. V shed 1 base, J shed 2 bases, and the junction held 8 bases outside the gene matches. Generated by immunoSEQ multiplex PCR, the TCRdb table keeps only in-frame clones and is missing some. The sample carries more than 13,000 clones, roughly 69% recorded once. The sample in question was PBMCs, obtained after nivolumab (anti-PD-1) treatment. The receptor's source is a person aged 35-79 years with oral cavity squamous cell carcinoma. V usage is TRBV19 and J usage is TRBJ1-5; 10 nucleotides align to TRBD1. The CDR3 sequence: CASSIAPGQGMGNQPQHF. CDR3 nucleotides: TGTGCCAGTAGTATAGCCCCGGGACAGGGGATGGGCAATCAGCCCCAGCATTTT.